This TCR beta chain appears in the sequencing data of a study of shared T cell receptors in the human thymus. The repertoire was sequenced with immunoSEQ multiplex PCR; TCRdb's copy has only in-frame clones and lacks some. Here the sample spans about 610,000 clones, approximately 90% being singletons. Losses at the gene ends were 6 bases for V and 3 bases for J; bases not matched to a gene: 8. CDR1 and CDR2 from the germline V gene are MNHNY and SVGAGI (reference sequence). The CDR3 has 14 amino acids. This sample also appeared in a second study, on human thymus T cells. That work adds: In corrective heart surgery, resections were taken, and these provided the thymus tissue. Thymic and blood repertoires seemed to favor certain V and J genes. There were highly overlapping thymic repertoires among unrelated individuals, as related research reported.

This clonotype was obtained from a boy in the first two years of life with a congenital heart defect. Input material: thymocytes. The rearrangement links TRBV6-6 to TRBJ2-7; 7 bases fit TRBD2. CDR3 in amino acids: CASSPRREFYEQYF. The CDR3, as DNA: TGTGCCAGCAGCCCCCGGCGGGAGTTCTACGAGCAGTACTTC.